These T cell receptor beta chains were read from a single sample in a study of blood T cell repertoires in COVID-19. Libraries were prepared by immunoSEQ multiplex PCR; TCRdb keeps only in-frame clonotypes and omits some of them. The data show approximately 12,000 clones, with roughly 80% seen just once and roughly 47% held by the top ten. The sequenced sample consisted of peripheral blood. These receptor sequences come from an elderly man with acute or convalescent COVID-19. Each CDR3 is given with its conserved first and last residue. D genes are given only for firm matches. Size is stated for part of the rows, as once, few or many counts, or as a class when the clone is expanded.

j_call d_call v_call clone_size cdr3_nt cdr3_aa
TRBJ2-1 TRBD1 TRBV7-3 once TGTGCCAGCAGCTACTTGGACAGGGGTCATGAGCAGTTCTTC CASSYLDRGHEQFF
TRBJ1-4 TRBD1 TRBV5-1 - TGCGCCAGCAGCTTGGCTCTAACCGGGACAGTAGGCGAAAAACTGTTTTTT CASSLALTGTVGEKLFF
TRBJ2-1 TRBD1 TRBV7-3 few TGTGCCAGCAGCTTAAGCCCGACAGGGGCCAATGAGCAGTTCTTC CASSLSPTGANEQFF
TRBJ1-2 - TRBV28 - TGTGCCAGCAGACCTTCCGACAGGACTTGGGAAGGCTACACCTTC CASRPSDRTWEGYTF
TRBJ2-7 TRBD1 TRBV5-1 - TGCGCCAGCAGCTTCTCCGCGACAGGGCCCCACGAGCAGTACTTC CASSFSATGPHEQYF
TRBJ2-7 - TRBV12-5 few TGTGCTAGTGGTTTGGGAACAGGGCACGAGCAGTACTTC CASGLGTGHEQYF
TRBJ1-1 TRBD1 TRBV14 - TGTGCCAGCCATACAGGGGGCGGGCACACTGAAGCTTTCTTT CASHTGGGHTEAFF
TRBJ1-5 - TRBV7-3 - TGTGCCAGCAGCCTTGGACAGCCCTCGCGGCCCCAGCATTTT CASSLGQPSRPQHF
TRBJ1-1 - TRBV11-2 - TGTGCCAGCAGCCCTTCGACAGTTATGAACACTGAAGCTTTCTTT CASSPSTVMNTEAFF
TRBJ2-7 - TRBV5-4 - TGTGCCAGCAGCTTGCAGGGTACGGGCTCCTACGAGCAGTACTTC CASSLQGTGSYEQYF
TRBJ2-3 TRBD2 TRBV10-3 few TGTGCCATCAGTGAGTCGGCGGGGGCAGATACGCAGTATTTT CAISESAGADTQYF
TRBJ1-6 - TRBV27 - TGTGCCAGCAAAAGGGCAGGGGACAATTCACCCCTCCACTTT CASKRAGDNSPLHF
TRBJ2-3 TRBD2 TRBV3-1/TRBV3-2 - TGTGCCAGCAGCTTTCGGACTAGCGGGGGCACAGATACGCAGTATTTT CASSFRTSGGTDTQYF
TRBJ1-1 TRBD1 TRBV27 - TGTGCCAGCAGTTCGGACAGGGATAGAACTGAAGCTTTCTTT CASSSDRDRTEAFF
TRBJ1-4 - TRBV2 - TGTGCCAGCAACAGGGTTAATGAAAAACTGTTTTTT CASNRVNEKLFF